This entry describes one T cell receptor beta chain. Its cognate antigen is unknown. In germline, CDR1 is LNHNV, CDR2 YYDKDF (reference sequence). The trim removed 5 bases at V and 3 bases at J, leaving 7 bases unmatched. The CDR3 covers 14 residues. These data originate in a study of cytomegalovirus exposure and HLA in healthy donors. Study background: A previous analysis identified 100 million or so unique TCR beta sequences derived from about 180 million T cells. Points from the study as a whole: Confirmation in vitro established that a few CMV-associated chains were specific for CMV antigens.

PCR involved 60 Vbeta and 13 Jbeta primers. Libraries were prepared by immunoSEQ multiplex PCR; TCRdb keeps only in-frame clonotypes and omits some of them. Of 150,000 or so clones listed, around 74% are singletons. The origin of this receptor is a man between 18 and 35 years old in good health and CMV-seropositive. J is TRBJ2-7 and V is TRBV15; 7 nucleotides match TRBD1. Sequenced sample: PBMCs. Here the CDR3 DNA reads TGTGCCACCAGCCCCCCCGACAGGGTCTACGAGCAGTACTTC. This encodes CATSPPDRVYEQYF.